This T cell receptor (beta chain) was obtained from a study of post-analysis software for immune sequencing data. Study findings and constraints: Samples from one preparation batch, clustered by F measure, grouped strongly together. Normalized Chao1 diversity was significantly lower in multiple sclerosis patients than in controls. In patients, TRBV5-6, TRBV5-1 and TRBV20-1 belonged to five TRBV segments found more frequently than in controls.

Germline V gene lookup returns CDR1 MNHNS and CDR2 SASEGT. The ends were cut back, 4 bases at V and 4 bases at J, with 5 bases in the middle. This CDR3 is 12 amino acids long. This clonotype was seen many times. Its antigen is undetermined. cDNA libraries for TCR beta contained unique molecular identifiers. TCRdb used MiXCR to reprocess the PCR reads, holding one entry per CDR3 protein. The sample has over 700,000 distinct CDR3 sequences; 25% to 30% are singletons. The material sequenced was blood. The receptor comes from a girl aged 5-17 years with multiple sclerosis. This chain uses TRBV6-1 with TRBJ2-1, with D uncertain. This CDR3 is CASSGQYNEQFF. The CDR3 DNA reads as TGTGCCAGCAGTGGTCAGTACAATGAGCAGTTCTTC.